This TCR beta chain was retrieved from a study of spatial heterogeneity in lung cancer. The time point here: sample taken at primary tumor resection. From the 5' RACE reads, TCRdb called clonotypes with MiXCR, one entry per CDR3 protein. The sample lists approximately 25,000 distinct CDR3 sequences; just under 9% were seen once. Germline values: CDR1 ENHRY, CDR2 SYGVKD. V gave up 6 bases and J gave up 5 bases; unmatched junction bases: 4. The CDR3 totals 12 residues. Study-level findings and limits: Tumoral mutation counts were tracked by counts of expanded intratumoral alpha and beta TCRs.

This clonotype was counted between two and nine times. The antigen is not known. This sample comprised lung tumor tissue, obtained at surgery. J is TRBJ2-7 and V is TRBV10-3, with 7 bases fitting TRBD1. This TCR derives from a male donor with early-stage non-small cell lung cancer. The CDR3 DNA sequence: TGTGCCATCAGCCCAGGGGGTGACGAGCAGTACTTC. It translates to CAISPGGDEQYF.